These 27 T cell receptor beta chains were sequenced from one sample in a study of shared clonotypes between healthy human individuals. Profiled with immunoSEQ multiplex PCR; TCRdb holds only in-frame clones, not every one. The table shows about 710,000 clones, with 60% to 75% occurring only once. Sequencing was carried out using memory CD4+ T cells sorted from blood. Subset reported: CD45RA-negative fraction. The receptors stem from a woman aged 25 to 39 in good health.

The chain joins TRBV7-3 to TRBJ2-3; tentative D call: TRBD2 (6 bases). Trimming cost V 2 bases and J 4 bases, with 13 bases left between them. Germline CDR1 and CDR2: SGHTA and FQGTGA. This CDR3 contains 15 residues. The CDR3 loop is CASSLGGTRADTQYF. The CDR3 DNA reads TGTGCCAGCAGCTTAGGCGGGACCCGTGCAGATACGCAGTATTTT.

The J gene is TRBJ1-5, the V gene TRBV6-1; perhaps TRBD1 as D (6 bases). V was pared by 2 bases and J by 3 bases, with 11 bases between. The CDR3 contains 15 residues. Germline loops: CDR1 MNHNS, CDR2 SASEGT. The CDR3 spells CASSESGALNQPQHF. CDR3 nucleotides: TGTGCCAGCAGTGAATCAGGGGCCCTCAATCAGCCCCAGCATTTT.

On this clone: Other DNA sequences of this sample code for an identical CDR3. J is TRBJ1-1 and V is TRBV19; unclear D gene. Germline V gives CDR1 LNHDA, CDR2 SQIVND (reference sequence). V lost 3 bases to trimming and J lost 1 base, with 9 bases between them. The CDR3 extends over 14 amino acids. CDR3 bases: TGTGCCAGTAGTATCCCGGGCCCGAACACTGAAGCTTTCTTT. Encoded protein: CASSIPGPNTEAFF.

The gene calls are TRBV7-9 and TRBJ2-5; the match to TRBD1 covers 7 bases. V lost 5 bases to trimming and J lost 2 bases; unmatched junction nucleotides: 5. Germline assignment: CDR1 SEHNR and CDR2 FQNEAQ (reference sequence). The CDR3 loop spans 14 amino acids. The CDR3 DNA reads TGTGCCAGCAGCCGACAGGGCCGGCAAGAGACCCAGTACTTC. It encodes CASSRQGRQETQYF.

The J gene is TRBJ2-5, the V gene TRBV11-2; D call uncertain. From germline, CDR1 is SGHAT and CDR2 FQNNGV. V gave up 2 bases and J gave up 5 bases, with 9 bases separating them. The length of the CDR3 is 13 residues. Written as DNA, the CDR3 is TGTGCCAGCAGCTTATCTATTGGGGAGACCCAGTACTTC. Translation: CASSLSIGETQYF.

The CDR3 protein is CASKSWETQYF. DNA of the CDR3: TGTGCCAGTAAATCTTGGGAGACCCAGTACTTC. The V and J genes are TRBV19 and TRBJ2-5; D unresolved. The CDR3 runs 11 residues. Deletions cut 7 bases from V and 5 bases from J, with 8 bases between. CDR1 is LNHDA, CDR2 SQIVND, per germline (reference sequence).

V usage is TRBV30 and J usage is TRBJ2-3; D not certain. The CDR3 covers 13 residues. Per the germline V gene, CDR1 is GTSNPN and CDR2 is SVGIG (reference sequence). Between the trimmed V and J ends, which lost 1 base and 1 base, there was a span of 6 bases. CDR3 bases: TGTGCCTGGAGTGATGGGGGCACAGATACGCAGTATTTT. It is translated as CAWSDGGTDTQYF.

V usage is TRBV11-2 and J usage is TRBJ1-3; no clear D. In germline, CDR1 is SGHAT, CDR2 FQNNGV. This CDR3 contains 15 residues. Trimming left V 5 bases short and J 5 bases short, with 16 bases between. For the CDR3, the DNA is TGTGCCAGCAGCCCCACGACCTGGGCCAGAAACACCATATATTTT. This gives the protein CASSPTTWARNTIYF.

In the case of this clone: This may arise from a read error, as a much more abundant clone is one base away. CDR3 nucleotides: TGTGCCAGCAGTGGACAGGGGAACACTGAAGCTTTCTTT. Protein product: CASSGQGNTEAFF. The chain carries TRBV5-5 and TRBJ1-1; 8 positions agree with TRBD1. Germline V gene lookup returns CDR1 SGHKS and CDR2 YYEKEE (reference sequence). The ends lost 5 bases at V and 1 base at J; junction bases unmatched: 1. The length of the CDR3 is 13 residues.

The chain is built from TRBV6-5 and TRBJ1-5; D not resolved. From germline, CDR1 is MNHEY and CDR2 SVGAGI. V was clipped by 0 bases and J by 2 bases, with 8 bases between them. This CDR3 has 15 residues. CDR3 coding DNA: TGTGCCAGCAGTTACTCCGGCCCGGGCAATCAGCCCCAGCATTTT. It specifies CASSYSGPGNQPQHF.

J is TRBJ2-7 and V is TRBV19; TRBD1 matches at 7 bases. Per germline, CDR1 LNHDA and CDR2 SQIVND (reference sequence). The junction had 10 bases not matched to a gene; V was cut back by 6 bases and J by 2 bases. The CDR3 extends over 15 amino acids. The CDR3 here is CASSVDRRATYEQYF. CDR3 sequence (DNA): TGTGCCAGTAGCGTGGACAGGCGTGCCACCTACGAGCAGTACTTC.

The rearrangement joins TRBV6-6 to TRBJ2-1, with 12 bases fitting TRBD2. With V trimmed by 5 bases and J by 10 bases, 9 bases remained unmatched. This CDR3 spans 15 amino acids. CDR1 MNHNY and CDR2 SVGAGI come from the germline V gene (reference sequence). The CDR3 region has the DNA TGTGCCAGCAGTCCGACTAGCGGGGGACTAGGCGAGCAGTTCTTC. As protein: CASSPTSGGLGEQFF.

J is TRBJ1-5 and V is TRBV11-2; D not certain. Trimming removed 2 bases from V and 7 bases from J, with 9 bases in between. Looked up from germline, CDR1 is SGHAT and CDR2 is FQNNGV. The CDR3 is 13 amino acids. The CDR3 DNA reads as TGTGCCAGCAGCTTAACCCTCGGCCAGCCCCAGCATTTT. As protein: CASSLTLGQPQHF.

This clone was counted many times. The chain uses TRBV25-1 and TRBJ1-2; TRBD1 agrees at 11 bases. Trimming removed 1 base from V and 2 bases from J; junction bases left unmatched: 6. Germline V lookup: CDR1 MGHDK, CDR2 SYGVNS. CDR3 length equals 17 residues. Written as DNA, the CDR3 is TGTGCCAGCAGTGAATCTGGACAGGGGGCGCCGAACTATGGCTACACCTTC. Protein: CASSESGQGAPNYGYTF.

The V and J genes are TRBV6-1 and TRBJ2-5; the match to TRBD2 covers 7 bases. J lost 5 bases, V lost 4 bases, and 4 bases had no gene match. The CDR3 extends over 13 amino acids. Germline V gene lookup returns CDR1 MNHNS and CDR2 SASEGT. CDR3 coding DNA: TGTGCCAGCAGTGCGGCGGGAGAGGAGACCCAGTACTTC. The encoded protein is CASSAAGEETQYF.

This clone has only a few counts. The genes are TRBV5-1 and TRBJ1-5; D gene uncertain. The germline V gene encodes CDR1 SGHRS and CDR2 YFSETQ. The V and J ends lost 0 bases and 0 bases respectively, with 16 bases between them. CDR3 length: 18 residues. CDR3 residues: CASSLGPFVRYSNQPQHF. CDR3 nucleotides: TGCGCCAGCAGCTTGGGTCCGTTTGTCCGTTATAGCAATCAGCCCCAGCATTTT.

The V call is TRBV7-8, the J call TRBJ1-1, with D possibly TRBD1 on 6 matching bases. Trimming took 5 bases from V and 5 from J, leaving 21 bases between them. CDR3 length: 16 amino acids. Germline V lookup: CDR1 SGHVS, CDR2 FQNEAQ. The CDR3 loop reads CASSQRWGRSVTEAFF. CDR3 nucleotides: TGTGCCAGCAGCCAGAGGTGGGGGCGATCGGTTACTGAAGCTTTCTTT.

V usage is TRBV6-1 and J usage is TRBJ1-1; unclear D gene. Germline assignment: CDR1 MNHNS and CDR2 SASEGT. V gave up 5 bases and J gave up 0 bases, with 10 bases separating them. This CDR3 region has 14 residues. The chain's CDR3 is CASSILGMNTEAFF. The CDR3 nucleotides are TGTGCCAGCAGTATTCTGGGGATGAACACTGAAGCTTTCTTT.

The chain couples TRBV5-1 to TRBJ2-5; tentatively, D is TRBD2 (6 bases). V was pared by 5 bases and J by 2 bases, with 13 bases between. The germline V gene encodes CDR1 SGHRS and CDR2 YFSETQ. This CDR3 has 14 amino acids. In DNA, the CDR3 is TGCGCCAGCAGGCGGGGCGGAATTCAAGAGACCCAGTACTTC. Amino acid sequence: CASRRGGIQETQYF.

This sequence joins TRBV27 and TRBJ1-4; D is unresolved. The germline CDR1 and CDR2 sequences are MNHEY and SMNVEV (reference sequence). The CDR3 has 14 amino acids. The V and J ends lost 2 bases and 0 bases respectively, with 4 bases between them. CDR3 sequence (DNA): TGTGCCAGCAGTTTACAGGCAACTAATGAAAAACTGTTTTTT. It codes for CASSLQATNEKLFF.

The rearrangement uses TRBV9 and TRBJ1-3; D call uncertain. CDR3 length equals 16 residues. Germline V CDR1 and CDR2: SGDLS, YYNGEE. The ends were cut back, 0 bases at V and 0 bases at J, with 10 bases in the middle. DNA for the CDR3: TGTGCCAGCAGCGTAGGAGGCCGCAGCTCTGGAAACACCATATATTTT. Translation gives CASSVGGRSSGNTIYF.

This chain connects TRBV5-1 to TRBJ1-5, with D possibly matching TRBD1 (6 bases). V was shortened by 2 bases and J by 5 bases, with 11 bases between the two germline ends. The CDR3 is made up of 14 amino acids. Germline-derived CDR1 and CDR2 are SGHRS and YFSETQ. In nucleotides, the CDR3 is TGCGCCAGCAGCTTCCAGGGGATGGATCAGCCCCAGCATTTT. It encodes CASSFQGMDQPQHF.

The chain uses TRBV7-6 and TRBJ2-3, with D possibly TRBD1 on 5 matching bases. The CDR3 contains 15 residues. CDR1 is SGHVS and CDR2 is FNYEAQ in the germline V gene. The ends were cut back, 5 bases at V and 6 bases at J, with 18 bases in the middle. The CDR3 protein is CASSPASPGIDTQYF. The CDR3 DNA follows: TGTGCCAGCAGCCCCGCGTCGCCAGGGATCGATACGCAGTATTTT.

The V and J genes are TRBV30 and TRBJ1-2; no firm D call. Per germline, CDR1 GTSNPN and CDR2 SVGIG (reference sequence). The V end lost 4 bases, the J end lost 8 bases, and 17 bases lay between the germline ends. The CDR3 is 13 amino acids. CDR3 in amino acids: CAWTPGEVGGYTF. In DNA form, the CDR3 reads TGTGCCTGGACCCCCGGGGAGGTAGGGGGCTACACCTTC.

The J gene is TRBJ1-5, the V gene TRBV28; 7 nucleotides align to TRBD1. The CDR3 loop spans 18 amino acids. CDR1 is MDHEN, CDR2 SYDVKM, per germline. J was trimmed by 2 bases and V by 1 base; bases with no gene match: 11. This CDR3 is CASSLFRTGRRGNQPQHF. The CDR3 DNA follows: TGTGCCAGCAGTTTATTCCGGACAGGCCGAAGGGGCAATCAGCCCCAGCATTTT.

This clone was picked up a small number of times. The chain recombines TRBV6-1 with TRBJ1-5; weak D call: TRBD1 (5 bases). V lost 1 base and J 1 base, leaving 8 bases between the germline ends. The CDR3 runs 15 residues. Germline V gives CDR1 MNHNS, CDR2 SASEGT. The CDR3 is CASSEVGESNQPQHF. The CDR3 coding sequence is TGTGCCAGCAGTGAAGTGGGGGAGAGCAATCAGCCCCAGCATTTT.

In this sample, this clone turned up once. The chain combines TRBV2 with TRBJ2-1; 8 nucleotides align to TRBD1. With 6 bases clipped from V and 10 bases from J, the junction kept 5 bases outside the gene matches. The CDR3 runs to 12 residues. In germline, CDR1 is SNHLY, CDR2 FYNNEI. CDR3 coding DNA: TGTGCCAGCAGATATACAGGGGGGGAGCAGTTCTTC. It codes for CASRYTGGEQFF.